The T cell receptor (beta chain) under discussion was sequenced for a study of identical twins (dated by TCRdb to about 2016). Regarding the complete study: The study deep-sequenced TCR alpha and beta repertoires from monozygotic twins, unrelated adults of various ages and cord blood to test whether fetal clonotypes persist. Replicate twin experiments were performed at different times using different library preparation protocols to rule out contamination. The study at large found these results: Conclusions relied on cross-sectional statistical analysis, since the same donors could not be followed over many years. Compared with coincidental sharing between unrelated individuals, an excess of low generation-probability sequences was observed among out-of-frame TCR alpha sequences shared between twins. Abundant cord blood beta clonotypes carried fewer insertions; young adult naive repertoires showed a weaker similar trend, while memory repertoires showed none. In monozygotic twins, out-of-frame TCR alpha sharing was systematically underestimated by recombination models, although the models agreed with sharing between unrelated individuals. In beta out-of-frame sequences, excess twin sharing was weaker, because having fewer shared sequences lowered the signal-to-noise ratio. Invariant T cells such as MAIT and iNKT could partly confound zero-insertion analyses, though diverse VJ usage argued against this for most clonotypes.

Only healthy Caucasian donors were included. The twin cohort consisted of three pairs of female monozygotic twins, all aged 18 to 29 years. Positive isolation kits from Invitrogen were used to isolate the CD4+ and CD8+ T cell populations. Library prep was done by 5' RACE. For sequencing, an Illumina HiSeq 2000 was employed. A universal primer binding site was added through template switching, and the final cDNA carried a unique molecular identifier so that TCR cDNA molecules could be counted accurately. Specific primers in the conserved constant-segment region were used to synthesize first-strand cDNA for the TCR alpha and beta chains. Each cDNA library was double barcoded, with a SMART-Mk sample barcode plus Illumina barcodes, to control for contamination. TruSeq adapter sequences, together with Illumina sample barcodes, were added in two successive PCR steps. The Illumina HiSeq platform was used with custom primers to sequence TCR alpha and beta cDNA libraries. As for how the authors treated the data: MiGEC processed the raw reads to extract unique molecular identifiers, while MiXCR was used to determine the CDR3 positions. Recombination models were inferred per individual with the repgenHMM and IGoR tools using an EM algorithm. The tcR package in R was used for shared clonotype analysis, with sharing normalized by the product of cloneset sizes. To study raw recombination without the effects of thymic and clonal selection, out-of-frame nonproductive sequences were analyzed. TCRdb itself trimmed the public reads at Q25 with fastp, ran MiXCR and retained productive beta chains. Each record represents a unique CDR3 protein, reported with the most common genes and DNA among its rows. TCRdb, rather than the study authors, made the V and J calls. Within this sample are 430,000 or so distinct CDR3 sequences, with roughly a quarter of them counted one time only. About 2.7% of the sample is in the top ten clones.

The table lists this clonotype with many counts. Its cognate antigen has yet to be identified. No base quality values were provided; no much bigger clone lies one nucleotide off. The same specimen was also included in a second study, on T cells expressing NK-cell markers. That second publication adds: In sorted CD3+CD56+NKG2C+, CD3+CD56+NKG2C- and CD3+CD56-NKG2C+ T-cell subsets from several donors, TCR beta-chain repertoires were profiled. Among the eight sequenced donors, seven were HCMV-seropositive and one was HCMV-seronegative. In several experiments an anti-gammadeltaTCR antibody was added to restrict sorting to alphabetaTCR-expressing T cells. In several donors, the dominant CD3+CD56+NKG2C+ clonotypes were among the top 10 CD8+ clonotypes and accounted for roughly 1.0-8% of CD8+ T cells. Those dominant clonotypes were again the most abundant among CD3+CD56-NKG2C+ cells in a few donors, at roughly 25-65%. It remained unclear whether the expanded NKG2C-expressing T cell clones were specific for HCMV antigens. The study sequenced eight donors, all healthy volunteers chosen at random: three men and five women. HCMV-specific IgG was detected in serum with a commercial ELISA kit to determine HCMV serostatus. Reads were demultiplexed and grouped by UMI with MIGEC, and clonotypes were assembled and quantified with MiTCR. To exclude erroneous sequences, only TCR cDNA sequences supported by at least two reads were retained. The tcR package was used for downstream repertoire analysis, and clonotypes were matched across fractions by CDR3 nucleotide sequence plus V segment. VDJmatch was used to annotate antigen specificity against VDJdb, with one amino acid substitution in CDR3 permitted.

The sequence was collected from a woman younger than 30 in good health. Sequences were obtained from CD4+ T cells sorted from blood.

The DNA sequence is given as TGTGCCAGCTCACCACCGAGGTCACCCCTCCACTTT. Translated, this gives CASSPPRSPLHF. This chain joins TRBV18 to TRBJ1-6, with the D gene uncertain. At the junction V is shortened by 0 bases and J by 10 bases, with 4 bases in between. In the germline V gene, CDR1 corresponds to KGHSH and CDR2 to LQKENI. The CDR3 sequence holds 12 residues, the cysteine and phenylalanine included. This entry keeps only the CDR3 DNA: 36 bases, framed from base 1. This CDR3, with the reference TRBV18 and TRBJ1-6 proteins standing in past its ends, gives the full variable domain NAGVMQNPRHLVRRRGQEARLRCSPMKGHSHVYWYRQLPEEGLKFMVYLQKENIIDESGMPKERFSAEFPKEGPSILRIQQVVRGDSAAYFCASSPPRSPLHFGNGTRLTVT.